This entry concerns a single T cell receptor beta chain. The antigen is not known. This entry is derived from a study of cytomegalovirus exposure and HLA in healthy donors. PCR was performed using 60 Vbeta and 13 Jbeta primers. TCRdb's copy holds only in-frame clones and misses some; the assay was immunoSEQ multiplex PCR. The sample has around 62,000 clones; about 80% are singletons. Broader study findings: What was likely a sequencing artifact was a cluster of highly shared sequence variants. Clonal expansion, a later analysis showed, was greater in HLA-associated TCR beta chains than in equally common others.

There are 16 residues in the CDR3. CDR1 and CDR2 (germline): SGDLS, YYNGEE. The V and J ends lost 3 bases and 2 bases respectively, with 16 bases between them. This clonotype originated in a man between 60 and 70 years old in good health and CMV-seropositive. V and J are TRBV9 and TRBJ2-3; D may be TRBD1 (6 bases). The sample was PBMCs. The CDR3: CASSEGESRNTDTQYF. Here the CDR3 DNA reads TGTGCCAGCAGCGAGGGGGAGTCTCGAAACACAGATACGCAGTATTTT.